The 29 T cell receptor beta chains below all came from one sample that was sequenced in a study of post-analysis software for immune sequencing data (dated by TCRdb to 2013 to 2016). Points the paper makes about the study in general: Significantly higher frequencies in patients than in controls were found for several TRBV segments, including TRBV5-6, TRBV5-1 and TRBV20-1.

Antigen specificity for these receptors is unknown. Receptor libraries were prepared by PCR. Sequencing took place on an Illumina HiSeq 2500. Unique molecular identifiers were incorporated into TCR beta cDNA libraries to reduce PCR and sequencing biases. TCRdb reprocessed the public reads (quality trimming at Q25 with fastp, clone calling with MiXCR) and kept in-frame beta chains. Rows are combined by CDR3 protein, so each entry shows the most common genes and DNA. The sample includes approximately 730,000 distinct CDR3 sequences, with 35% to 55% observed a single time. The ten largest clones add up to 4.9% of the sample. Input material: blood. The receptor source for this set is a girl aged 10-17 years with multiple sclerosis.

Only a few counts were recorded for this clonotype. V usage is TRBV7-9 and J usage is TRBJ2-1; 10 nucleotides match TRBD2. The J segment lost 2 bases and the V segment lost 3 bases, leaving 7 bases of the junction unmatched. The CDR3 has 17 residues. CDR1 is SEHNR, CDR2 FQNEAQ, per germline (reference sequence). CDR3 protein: CASSLQRGLAAYNEQFF. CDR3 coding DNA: TGTGCCAGCAGCTTGCAGCGAGGACTAGCGGCCTACAATGAGCAGTTCTTC.

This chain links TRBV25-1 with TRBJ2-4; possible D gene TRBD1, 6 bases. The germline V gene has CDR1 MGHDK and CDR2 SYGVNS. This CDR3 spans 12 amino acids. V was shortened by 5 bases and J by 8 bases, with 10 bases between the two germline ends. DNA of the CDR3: TGTGCCAGCAGTAACAGGGTAGACATTCAGTACTTC. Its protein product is CASSNRVDIQYF.

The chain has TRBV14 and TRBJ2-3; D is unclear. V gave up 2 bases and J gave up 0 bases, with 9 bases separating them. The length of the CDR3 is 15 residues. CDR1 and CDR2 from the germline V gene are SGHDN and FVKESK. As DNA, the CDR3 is TGTGCCAGCAGCCAACGGCAGAGAAGCACAGATACGCAGTATTTT. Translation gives CASSQRQRSTDTQYF.

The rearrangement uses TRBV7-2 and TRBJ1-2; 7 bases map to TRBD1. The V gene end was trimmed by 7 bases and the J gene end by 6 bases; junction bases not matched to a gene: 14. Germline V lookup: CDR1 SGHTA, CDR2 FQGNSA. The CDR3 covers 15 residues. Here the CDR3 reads CASKRGDRDIHGYTF. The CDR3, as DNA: TGTGCCAGCAAACGCGGGGACAGAGACATACATGGCTACACCTTC.

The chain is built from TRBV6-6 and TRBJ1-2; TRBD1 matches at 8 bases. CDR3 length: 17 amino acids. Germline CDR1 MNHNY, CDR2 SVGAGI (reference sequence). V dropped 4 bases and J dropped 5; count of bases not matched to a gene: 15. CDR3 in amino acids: CASSSPDRATRGYGYTF. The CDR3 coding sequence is TGTGCCAGCAGTTCCCCGGACAGGGCGACTCGGGGGTATGGCTACACCTTC.

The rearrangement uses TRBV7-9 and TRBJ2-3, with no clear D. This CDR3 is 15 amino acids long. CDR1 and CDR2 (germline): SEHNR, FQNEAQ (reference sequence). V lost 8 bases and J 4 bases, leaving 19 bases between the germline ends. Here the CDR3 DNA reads TGTGCCAGCGAGAATTTGGGCAGGTCCCCAGATACGCAGTATTTT. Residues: CASENLGRSPDTQYF.

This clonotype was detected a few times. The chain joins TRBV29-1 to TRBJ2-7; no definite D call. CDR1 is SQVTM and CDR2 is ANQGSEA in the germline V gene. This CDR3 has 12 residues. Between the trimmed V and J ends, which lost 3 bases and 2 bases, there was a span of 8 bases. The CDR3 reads CSVEGITYEQYF. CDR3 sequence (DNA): TGCAGCGTTGAGGGCATAACCTACGAGCAGTACTTC.

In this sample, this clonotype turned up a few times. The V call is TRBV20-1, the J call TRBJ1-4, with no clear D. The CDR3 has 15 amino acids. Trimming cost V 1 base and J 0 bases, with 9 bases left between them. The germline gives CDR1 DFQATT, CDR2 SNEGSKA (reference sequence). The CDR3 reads CSARGNFATNEKLFF. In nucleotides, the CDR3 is TGCAGTGCTAGAGGGAATTTTGCAACTAATGAAAAACTGTTTTTT.

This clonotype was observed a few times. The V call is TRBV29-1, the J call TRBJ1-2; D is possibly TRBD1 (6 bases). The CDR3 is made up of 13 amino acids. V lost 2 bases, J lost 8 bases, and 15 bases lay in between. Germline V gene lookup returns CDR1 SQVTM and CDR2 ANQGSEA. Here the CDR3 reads CSVERDKSRGYTF. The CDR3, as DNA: TGCAGCGTTGAACGGGACAAGTCCAGGGGCTACACCTTC.

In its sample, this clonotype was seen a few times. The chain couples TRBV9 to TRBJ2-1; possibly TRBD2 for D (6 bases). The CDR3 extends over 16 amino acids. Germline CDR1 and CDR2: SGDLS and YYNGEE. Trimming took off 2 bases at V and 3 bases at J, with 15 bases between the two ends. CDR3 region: CASSVLGGTDYNEQFF. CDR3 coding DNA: TGTGCCAGCAGCGTCCTCGGCGGGACGGACTACAATGAGCAGTTCTTC.

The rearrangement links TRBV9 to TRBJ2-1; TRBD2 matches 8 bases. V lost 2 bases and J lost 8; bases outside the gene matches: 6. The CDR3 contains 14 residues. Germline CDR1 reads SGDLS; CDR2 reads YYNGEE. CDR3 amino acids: CASSVRGLEDEQFF. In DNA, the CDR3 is TGTGCCAGCAGCGTTCGGGGACTAGAGGATGAGCAGTTCTTC.

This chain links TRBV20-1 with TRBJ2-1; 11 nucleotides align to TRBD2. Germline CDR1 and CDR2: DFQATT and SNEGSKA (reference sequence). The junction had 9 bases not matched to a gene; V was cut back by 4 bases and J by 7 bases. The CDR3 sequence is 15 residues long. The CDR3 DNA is TGCAGTGCTAACTTAGCGGGAGGGCCTGATAATGAGCAGTTCTTC. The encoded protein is CSANLAGGPDNEQFF.

CDR3 DNA sequence: TGTGCCAGTGGTCCCGGGACAGAGCCCTACGAGCAGTACTTC. This sequence encodes CASGPGTEPYEQYF. V usage is TRBV7-9 and J usage is TRBJ2-7; TRBD1 aligns across 7 bases. The germline V gene encodes CDR1 SEHNR and CDR2 FQNEAQ (reference sequence). The CDR3 totals 14 residues. V shed 9 bases, J shed 2 bases, and the junction held 10 bases outside the gene matches.

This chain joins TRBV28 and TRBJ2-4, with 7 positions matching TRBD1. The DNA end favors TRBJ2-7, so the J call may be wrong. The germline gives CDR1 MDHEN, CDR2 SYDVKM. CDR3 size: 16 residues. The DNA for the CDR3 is TGTGCCAGCAGTTTCGGGAACGGGACAGCTACCTACGAGCAGTACTTC. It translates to CASSFGNGTATYEQYF.

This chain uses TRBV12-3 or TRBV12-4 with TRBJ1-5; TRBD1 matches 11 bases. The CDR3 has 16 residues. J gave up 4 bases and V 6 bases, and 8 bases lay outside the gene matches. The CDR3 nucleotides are TGTGCCAGCAGCTGGACAGGGGGCAGGGGAAATCAGCCCCAGCATTTT. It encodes CASSWTGGRGNQPQHF.

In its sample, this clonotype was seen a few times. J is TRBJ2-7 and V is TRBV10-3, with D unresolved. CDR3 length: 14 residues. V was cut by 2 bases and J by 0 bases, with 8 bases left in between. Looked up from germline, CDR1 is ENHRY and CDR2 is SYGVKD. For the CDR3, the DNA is TGTGCCATCAGTGAGGGGCCAAGCTCCTACGAGCAGTACTTC. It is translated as CAISEGPSSYEQYF.

The CDR3 DNA sequence: TGTGCCAGCCAACCGGGCCCGAGGGCGGGTGAGCAGTTCTTC. Encoded protein: CASQPGPRAGEQFF. The J gene is TRBJ2-1, the V gene TRBV27; TRBD2 is a possible D gene (5 bases). CDR3 length equals 14 residues. The V end lost 8 bases, the J end lost 9 bases, and 20 bases lay between the germline ends. Germline V gene data show CDR1 as MNHEY and CDR2 as SMNVEV (reference sequence).

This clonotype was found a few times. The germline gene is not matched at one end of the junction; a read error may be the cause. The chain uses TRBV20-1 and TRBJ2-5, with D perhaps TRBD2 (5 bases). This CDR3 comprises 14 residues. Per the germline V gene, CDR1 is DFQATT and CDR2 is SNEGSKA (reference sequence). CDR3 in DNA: TGCAGTACTAGAGATCGAGGCATCCTCGGGGAGCAGTACTTC. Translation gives CSTRDRGILGEQYF.

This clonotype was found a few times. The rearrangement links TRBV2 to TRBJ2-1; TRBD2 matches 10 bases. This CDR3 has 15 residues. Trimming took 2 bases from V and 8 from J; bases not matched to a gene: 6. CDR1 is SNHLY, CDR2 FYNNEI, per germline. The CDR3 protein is CASSERPSGSYEQFF. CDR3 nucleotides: TGTGCCAGCAGTGAAAGGCCTAGCGGGAGCTATGAGCAGTTCTTC.

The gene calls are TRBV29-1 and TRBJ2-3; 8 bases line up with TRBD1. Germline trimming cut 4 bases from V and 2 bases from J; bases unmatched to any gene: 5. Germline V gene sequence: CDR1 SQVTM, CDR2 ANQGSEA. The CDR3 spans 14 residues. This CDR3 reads CSVASGQATDTQYF. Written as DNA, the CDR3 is TGCAGCGTTGCTTCGGGACAGGCCACAGATACGCAGTATTTT.

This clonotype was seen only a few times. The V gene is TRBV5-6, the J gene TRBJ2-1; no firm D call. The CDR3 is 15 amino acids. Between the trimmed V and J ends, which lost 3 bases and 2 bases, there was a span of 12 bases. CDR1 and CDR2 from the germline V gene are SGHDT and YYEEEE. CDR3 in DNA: TGTGCCAGCAGCTCCGGGCCAGGAACCTACAATGAGCAGTTCTTC. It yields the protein CASSSGPGTYNEQFF.

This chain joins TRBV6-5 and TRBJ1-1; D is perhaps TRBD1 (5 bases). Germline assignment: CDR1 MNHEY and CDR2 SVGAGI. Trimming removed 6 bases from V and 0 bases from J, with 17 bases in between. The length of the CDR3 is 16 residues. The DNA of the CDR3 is TGTGCCAGCAGACCGGGACCAAACATAATGAACACTGAAGCTTTCTTT. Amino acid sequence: CASRPGPNIMNTEAFF.

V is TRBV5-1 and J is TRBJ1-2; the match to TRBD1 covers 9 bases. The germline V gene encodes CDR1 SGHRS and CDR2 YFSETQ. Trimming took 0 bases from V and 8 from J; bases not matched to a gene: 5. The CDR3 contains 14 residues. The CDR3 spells CASSLDRGQEGYTF. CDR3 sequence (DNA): TGCGCCAGCAGCTTGGACAGGGGGCAGGAAGGCTACACCTTC.

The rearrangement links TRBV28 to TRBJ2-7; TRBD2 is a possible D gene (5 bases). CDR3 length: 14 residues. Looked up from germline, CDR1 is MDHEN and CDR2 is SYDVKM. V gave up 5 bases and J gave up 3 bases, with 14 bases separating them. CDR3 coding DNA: TGTGCCAGCAGTAACCTCGGGGTCAGCTACGAGCAGTACTTC. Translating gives CASSNLGVSYEQYF.

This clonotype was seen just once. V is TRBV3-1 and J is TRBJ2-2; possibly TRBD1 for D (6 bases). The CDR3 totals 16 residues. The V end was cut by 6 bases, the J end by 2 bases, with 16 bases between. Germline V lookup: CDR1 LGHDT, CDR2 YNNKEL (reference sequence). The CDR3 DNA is TGTGCCAGCAGACCACCGGGACAAAAAAACACCGGGGAGCTGTTTTTT. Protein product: CASRPPGQKNTGELFF.

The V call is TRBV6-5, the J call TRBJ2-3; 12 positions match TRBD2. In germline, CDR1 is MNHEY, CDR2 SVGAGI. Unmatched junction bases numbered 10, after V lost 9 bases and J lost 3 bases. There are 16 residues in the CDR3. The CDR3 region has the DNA TGTGCCAGTAGACACTCCACTAGCGGGAGGACAGATACGCAGTATTTT. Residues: CASRHSTSGRTDTQYF.

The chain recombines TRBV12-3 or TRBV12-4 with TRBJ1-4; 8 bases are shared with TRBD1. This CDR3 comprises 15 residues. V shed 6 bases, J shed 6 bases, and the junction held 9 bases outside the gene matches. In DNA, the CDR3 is TGTGCCAGCAGATTAAACAGGGGGAAGTATGAAAAACTGTTTTTT. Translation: CASRLNRGKYEKLFF.

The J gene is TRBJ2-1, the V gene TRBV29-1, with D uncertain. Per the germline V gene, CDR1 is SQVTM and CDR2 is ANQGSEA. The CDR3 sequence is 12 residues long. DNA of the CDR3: TGCATATTAGGAAGGAGAGGCAATGAGCAGTTCTTC. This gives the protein CILGRRGNEQFF.

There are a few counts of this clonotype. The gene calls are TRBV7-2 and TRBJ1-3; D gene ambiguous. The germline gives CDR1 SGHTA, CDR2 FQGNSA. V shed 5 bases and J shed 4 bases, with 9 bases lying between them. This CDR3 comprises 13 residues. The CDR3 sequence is CASSPSIGNTIYF. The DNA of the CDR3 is TGTGCCAGCAGCCCTAGCATCGGAAACACCATATATTTT.